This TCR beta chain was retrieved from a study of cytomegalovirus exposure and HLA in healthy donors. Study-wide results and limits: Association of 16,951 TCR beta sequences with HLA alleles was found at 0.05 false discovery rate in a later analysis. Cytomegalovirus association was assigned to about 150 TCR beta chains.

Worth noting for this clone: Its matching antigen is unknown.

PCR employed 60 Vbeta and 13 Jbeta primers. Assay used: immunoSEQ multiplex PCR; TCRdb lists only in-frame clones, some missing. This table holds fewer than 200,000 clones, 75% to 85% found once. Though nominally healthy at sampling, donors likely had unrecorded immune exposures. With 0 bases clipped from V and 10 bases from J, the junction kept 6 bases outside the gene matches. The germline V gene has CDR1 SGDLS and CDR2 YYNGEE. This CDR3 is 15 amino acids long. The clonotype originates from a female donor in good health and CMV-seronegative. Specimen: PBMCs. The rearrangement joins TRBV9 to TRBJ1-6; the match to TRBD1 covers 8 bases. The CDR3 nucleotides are TGTGCCAGCAGCGTAGCCGACAGGGGAGTCTCACCCCTCCACTTT. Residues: CASSVADRGVSPLHF.